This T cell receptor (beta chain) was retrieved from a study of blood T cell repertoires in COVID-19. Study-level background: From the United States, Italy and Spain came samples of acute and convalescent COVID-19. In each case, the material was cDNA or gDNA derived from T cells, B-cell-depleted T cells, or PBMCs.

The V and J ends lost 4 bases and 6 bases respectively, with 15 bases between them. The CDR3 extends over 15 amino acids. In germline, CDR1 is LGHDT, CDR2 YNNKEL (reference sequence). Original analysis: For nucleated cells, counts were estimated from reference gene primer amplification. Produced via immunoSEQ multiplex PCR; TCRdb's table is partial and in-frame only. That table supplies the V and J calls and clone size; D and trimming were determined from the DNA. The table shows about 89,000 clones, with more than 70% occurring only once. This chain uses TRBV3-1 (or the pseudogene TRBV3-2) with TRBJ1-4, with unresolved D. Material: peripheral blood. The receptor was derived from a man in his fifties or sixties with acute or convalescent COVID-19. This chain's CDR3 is CASSLRQDWDEKLFF. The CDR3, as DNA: TGTGCCAGCAGCCTCCGGCAGGATTGGGATGAAAAACTGTTTTTT.